This T cell receptor beta chain is drawn from a study of blood T cells in healthy people across ages. The CDR3 is 13 residues long. Deletions cut 3 bases from V and 8 bases from J, with 11 bases between. Germline V CDR1 and CDR2: SGHTA, FQGNSA. A J-beta primer mix and a sample-barcoded 5' primer were used in a second PCR of roughly 7 to 12 cycles. There were at least 3 million CDR3-containing paired-end reads obtained from each sample. TCRdb called the 5' RACE reads again in MiXCR, with one record for every CDR3 protein. The profile covers around 900,000 distinct CDR3 sequences, with about 28% appearing a single time and roughly a sixth taken by the ten largest.

The material sequenced was blood. The chain joins TRBV7-2 to TRBJ2-1; D is unclear. The clonotype comes from a woman older than 75 in good health. In DNA, the CDR3 is TGTGCCAGCAGCTTCGGCAGTATCTATGAGCAGTTCTTC. Its protein is CASSFGSIYEQFF.